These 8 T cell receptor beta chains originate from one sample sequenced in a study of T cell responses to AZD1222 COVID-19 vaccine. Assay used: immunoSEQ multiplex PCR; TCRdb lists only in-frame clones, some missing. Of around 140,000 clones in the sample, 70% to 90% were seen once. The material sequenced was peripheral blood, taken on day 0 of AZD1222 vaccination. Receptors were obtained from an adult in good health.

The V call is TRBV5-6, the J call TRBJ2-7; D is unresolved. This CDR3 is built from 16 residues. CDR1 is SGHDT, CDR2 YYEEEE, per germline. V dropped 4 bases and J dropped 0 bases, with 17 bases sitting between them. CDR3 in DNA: TGTGCCAGCAGCCTCGACGGCGAACATCTCTCCTACGAGCAGTACTTC. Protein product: CASSLDGEHLSYEQYF.

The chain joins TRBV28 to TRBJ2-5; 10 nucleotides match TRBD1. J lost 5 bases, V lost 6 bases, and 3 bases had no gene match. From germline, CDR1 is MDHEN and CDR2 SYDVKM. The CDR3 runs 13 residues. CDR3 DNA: TGTGCCAGCAGCCCGACAGGGGGCGAGACCCAGTACTTC. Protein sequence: CASSPTGGETQYF.

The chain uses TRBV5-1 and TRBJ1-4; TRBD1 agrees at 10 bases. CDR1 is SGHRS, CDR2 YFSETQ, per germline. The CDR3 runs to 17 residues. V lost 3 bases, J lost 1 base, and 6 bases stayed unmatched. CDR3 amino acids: CASSSGQGGITNEKLFF. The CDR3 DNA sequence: TGCGCCAGCAGCTCAGGACAGGGGGGTATAACTAATGAAAAACTGTTTTTT.

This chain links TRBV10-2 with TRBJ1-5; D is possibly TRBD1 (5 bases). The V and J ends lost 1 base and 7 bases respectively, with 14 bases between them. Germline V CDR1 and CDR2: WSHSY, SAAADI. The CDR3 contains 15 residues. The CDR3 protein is CASSEWVRRGQPQHF. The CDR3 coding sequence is TGCGCCAGCAGTGAGTGGGTCCGGCGGGGCCAGCCCCAGCATTTT.

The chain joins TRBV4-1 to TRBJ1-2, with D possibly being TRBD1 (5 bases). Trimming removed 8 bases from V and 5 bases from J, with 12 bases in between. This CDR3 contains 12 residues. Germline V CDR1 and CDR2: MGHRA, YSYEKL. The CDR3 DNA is TGCGCCAGCCAAGCAGGGCCATATGGCTACACCTTC. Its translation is CASQAGPYGYTF.

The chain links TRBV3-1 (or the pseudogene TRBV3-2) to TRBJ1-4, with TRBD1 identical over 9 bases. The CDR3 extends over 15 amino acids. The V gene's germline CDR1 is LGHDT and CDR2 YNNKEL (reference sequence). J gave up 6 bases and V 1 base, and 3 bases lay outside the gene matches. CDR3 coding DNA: TGTGCCAGCAGCCAAGTGGGACAGGGAGATGAAAAACTGTTTTTT. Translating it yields CASSQVGQGDEKLFF.

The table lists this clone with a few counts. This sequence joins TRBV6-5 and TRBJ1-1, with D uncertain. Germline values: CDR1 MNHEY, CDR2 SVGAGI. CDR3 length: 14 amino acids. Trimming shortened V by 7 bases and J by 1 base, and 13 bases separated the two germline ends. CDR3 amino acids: CASTYSLRNTEAFF. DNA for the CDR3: TGTGCCAGCACCTACTCACTCAGGAACACTGAAGCTTTCTTT.

As DNA, the CDR3 is TGCGCCAGCAGTGTTTCGGGGGGCGAGCAGTACTTC. Encoded protein: CASSVSGGEQYF. V gene TRBV10-1 combines with J gene TRBJ2-7, with 7 bases identical to TRBD2. Germline CDR1 is WNHNN and CDR2 is SYGVQD (reference sequence). V shed 4 bases and J 6 bases; nucleotides not matched to a gene: 3. The CDR3 consists of 12 residues.